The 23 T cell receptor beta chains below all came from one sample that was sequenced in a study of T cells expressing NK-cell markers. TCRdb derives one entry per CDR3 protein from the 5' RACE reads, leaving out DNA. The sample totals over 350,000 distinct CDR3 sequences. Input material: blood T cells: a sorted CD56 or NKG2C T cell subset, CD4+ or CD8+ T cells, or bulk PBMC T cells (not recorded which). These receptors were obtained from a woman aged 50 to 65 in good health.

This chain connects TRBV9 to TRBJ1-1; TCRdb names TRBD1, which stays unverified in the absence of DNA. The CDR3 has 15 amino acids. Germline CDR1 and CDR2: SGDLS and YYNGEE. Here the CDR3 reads CASSPRTGADTEAFF.

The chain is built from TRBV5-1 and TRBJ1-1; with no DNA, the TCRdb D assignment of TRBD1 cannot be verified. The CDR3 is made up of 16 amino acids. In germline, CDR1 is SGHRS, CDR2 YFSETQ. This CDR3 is CASSLRGQAGGTEAFF.

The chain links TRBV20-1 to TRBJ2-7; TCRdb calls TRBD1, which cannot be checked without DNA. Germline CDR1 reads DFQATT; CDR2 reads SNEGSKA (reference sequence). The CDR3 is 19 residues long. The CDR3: CSARVGGGPAGHTVYEQYF.

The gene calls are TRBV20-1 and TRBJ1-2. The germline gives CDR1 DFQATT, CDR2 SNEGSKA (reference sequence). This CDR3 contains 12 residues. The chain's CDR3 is CSARAPEGRYTF.

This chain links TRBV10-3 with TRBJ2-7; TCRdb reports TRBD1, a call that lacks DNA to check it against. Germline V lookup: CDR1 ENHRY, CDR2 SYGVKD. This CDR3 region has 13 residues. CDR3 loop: CAILLGPNYEQYF.

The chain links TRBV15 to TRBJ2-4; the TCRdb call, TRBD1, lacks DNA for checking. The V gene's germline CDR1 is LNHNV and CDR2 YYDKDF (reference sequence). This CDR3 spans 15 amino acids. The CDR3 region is CATSRDWGAKNIQYF.

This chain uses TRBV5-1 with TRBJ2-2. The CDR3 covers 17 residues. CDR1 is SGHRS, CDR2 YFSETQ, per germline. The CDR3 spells CASSPGLADWNTGELFF.

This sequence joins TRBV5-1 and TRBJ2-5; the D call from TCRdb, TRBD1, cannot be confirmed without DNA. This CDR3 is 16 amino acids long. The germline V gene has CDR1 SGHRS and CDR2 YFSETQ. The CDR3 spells CASSLDGTDRGETQYF.

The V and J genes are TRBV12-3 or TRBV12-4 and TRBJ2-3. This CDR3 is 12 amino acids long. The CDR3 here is CASSPVGDTQYF.

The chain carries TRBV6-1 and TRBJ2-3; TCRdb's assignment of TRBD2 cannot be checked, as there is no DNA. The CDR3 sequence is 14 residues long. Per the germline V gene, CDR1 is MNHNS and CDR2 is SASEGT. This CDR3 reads CASSEWGPWDTQYF.

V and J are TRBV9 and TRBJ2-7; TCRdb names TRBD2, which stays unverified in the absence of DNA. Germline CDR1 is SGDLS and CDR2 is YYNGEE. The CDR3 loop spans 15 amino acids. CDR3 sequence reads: CASSVRLDGFYEQYF.

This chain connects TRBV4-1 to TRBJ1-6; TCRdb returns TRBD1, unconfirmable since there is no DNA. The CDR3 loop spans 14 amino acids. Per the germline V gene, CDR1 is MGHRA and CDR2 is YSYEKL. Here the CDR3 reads CASSPGQGDSPLHF.

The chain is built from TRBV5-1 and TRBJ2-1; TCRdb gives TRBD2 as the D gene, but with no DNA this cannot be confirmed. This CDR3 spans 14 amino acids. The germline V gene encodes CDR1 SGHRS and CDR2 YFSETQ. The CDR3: CASSLGGLIDEQFF.

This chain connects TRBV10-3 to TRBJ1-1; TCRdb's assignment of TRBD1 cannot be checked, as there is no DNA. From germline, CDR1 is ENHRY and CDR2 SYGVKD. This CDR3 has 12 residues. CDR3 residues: CAISPQGSEAFF.

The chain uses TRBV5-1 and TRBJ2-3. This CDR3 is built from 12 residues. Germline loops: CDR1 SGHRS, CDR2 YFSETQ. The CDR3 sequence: CASSLAGDTQYF.

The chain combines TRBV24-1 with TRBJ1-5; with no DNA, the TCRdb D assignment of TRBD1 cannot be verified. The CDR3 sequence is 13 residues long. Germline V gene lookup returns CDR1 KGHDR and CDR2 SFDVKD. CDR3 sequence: CATSGQGNQPQHF.

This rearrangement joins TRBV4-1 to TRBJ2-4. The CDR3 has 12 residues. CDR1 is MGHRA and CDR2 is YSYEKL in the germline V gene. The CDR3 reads CASSQIKNIQYF.

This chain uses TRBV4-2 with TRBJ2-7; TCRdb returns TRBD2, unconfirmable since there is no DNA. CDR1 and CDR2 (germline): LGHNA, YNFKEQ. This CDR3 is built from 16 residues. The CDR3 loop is CASSQDRGGPSYEQYF.

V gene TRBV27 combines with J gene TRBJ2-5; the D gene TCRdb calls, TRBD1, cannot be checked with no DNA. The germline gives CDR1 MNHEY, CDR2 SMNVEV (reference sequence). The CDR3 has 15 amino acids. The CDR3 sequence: CASSSVPGQQETQYF.

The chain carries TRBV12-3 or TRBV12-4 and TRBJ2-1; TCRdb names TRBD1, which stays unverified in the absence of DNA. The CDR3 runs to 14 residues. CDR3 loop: CASSLFRALNEQFF.

CDR3 protein: CSASQTGTARTEAFF. The chain employs TRBV20-1 and TRBJ1-1; the D call of TRBD1 rests on TCRdb alone, since no DNA is present to check it. CDR3 size: 15 residues. Germline V gives CDR1 DFQATT, CDR2 SNEGSKA (reference sequence).

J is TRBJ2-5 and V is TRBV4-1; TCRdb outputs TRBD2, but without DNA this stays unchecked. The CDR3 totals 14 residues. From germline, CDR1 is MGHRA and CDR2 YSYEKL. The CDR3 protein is CASSHGGYGETQYF.

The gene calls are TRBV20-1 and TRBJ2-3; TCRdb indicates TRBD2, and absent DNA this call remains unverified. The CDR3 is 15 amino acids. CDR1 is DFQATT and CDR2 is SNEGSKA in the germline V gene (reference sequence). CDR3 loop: CSALTSGSSPDTQYF.